The rows below give T cell receptor beta chains drawn from one sample of a study of cytomegalovirus exposure and HLA in healthy donors. TCRdb keeps only in-frame clones here, not all; method: immunoSEQ multiplex PCR. The ten top clones account for roughly 2.4%, within a sample of around 70,000 clones. Sequences were obtained from PBMCs. The receptors originated from a female donor in good health and CMV-seropositive. Both conserved end residues are part of each CDR3. A D gene is named only where the DNA matches it firmly.

D	V	J	DNA	CDR3
.	TRBV25-1	TRBJ2-3	TGTGCCAGCAGTGAGGACTGGGACACAGATAAGCAGTATTTT	CASSEDWDTDKQYF
.	TRBV6-5	TRBJ2-7	TGTGCCAGCAGTTATGGAAGGGGAAAGACCTACGAGCAGTACTTC	CASSYGRGKTYEQYF
TRBD2	TRBV7-7	TRBJ2-3	TGTGCTAGCAGCAGGACTAGCGGGGCCCGGGATACGCAGTATTTT	CASSRTSGARDTQYF
TRBD2	TRBV7-9	TRBJ2-7	TGTGCCAGCAGCTCCCTGCGGAGTAGCGGGGCCTACGAGCAGTACTTC	CASSSLRSSGAYEQYF
.	TRBV29-1	TRBJ2-1	TGCGGCGGGGAAAGGGGAGGCAATGAGCAGTTCTTC	CGGERGGNEQFF
.	TRBV18	TRBJ1-5	TGTGCCAGCTCACCGGGTACAGATCAGCCCCAGCATTTT	CASSPGTDQPQHF
.	TRBV28	TRBJ2-1	TGTGCCAGCAGTTTCAGGGGTAGGAATGAGCAGTTCTTC	CASSFRGRNEQFF
.	TRBV4-2	TRBJ2-2	TGTGCCAGCAGCCAAGCTACCGGGGAGCTGTTTTTT	CASSQATGELFF
TRBD2	TRBV7-3	TRBJ2-1	TGTGCCAGCAGCTTAAGGGCGCCGGGACTAGCGGGAGAGGCTGAGCAGTTCTTC	CASSLRAPGLAGEAEQFF
.	TRBV30	TRBJ2-3	TGTGCCTGGAACAGCGGTGGGACAGATACGCAGTATTTT	CAWNSGGTDTQYF
TRBD2	TRBV30	TRBJ2-7	TGTGCCTGGAATCCATTAGCGGGTTACGAGCAGTACTTC	CAWNPLAGYEQYF
.	TRBV25-1	TRBJ2-1	TGTGCCAGCAGTGCTCCTAGAGATTGGGCGGGTGAGCAGTTCTTC	CASSAPRDWAGEQFF
.	TRBV10-3	TRBJ2-5	TGTGCCATCAGTGCGCCAGGGATTGGGGAGACCCAGTACTTC	CAISAPGIGETQYF
TRBD1	TRBV4-3	TRBJ2-2	TGCGCCAGCAGCCAAGAAACAGGGGGCCGGACCCTGAACACCGGGGAGCTGTTTTTT	CASSQETGGRTLNTGELFF